One sample yielded the 12 T cell receptor beta chains listed below, sequenced in a study of Ad26.COV2.S vaccination and SARS-CoV-2 variants. As to treatment: 15 to 20 received Ad26.COV2.S at low or high dose, single or two shots; about 5 received placebo; per-sample allocation not given. Material that was analyzed had been drawn on day 63 after the first vaccine or placebo injection. Sequencing used immunoSEQ multiplex PCR; TCRdb keeps in-frame clones, though not all of them. The table lists 320,000 or so clones, almost 90% of them singletons, with about 5% in the top ten. The sample consisted of peripheral blood, taken in a trial of Ad26.COV2.S vaccine versus placebo. The receptor source for this set is a person between 18 and 65 years old who received the Ad26.COV2.S COVID-19 vaccine or a placebo.

This sequence joins TRBV4-3 and TRBJ1-1; 8 bases match TRBD1. Trimming took 4 bases from V and 4 from J; bases not matched to a gene: 5. The CDR3 consists of 14 residues. Germline V lookup: CDR1 LGHNA, CDR2 YSLEER. CDR3 sequence reads: CASSPLQGATEAFF. For the CDR3, the DNA is TGCGCCAGCAGCCCCCTTCAGGGGGCCACTGAAGCTTTCTTT.

This clone was detected only once. This chain connects TRBV6-5 to TRBJ1-1, with D perhaps matching TRBD1 (6 bases). The CDR3 runs to 13 residues. V lost 10 bases and J 0 bases, leaving 12 bases between the germline ends. Germline values: CDR1 MNHEY, CDR2 SVGAGI. The CDR3 DNA reads as TGTGCCACCAACAGGGAACTGAACACTGAAGCTTTCTTT. Residues: CATNRELNTEAFF.

V usage is TRBV16 and J usage is TRBJ2-2, with 7 bases fitting TRBD1. This CDR3 is built from 15 residues. The trim removed 1 base at V and 3 bases at J, leaving 2 bases unmatched. From germline, CDR1 is KGHSY and CDR2 FQNENV. Here the CDR3 DNA reads TGTGCCAGCAGCCAATGGCAGGGGGACACCGGGGAGCTGTTTTTT. Encoded protein: CASSQWQGDTGELFF.

The gene calls are TRBV6-2 or TRBV6-3 and TRBJ2-3; no reliable D call. Germline CDR1 and CDR2: MNHEY and SVGEGT. This CDR3 spans 11 amino acids. The V end was cut by 4 bases, the J end by 4 bases, with 3 bases between. The CDR3 DNA is TGTGCCAGCAGTTTTCCAGATACGCAGTATTTT. The encoded protein is CASSFPDTQYF.

V and J are TRBV5-1 and TRBJ2-7; 9 nucleotides line up with TRBD2. The CDR3 covers 15 residues. J was trimmed by 6 bases and V by 2 bases; bases with no gene match: 9. CDR1 SGHRS and CDR2 YFSETQ come from the germline V gene. Here the CDR3 reads CASSFPSGGIPEQYF. CDR3 nucleotides: TGCGCCAGCAGCTTCCCAAGCGGGGGGATTCCCGAGCAGTACTTC.

The CDR3 DNA reads as TGTGCCTGGGGGCAGGGTGGAGGCTACACCTTC. Amino acids: CAWGQGGGYTF. This chain uses TRBV30 with TRBJ1-2; possibly TRBD1 for D (5 bases). CDR3 length: 11 amino acids. Germline assignment: CDR1 GTSNPN and CDR2 SVGIG (reference sequence). V was clipped by 5 bases and J by 8 bases, with 12 bases between them.

This sequence joins TRBV19 and TRBJ2-5; D could derive from TRBD1 or TRBD2 (6 bases each). This CDR3 is built from 15 residues. Germline loops: CDR1 LNHDA, CDR2 SQIVND (reference sequence). V lost 3 bases and J 5 bases, leaving 16 bases between the germline ends. CDR3 loop: CASSMVGGRHETQYF. The CDR3 DNA follows: TGTGCCAGTAGTATGGTCGGGGGCCGTCATGAGACCCAGTACTTC.

The rearrangement links TRBV4-1 to TRBJ2-2, with 9 bases fitting TRBD1. The V and J ends lost 4 bases and 7 bases, in that order; junction bases with no gene match: 4. There are 14 residues in the CDR3. Germline assignment: CDR1 MGHRA and CDR2 YSYEKL. The CDR3 nucleotides are TGCGCCAGCAGCCCCGGACAGGGGAGCGGGGAGCTGTTTTTT. It specifies CASSPGQGSGELFF.

This CDR3 reads CASSYGEMVTYEQYF. CDR3 sequence (DNA): TGTGCCAGCAGTTACGGGGAGATGGTTACGTACGAGCAGTACTTC. The chain employs TRBV6-5 and TRBJ2-7, with D possibly TRBD2 on 5 matching bases. Germline V gene sequence: CDR1 MNHEY, CDR2 SVGAGI. CDR3 length: 15 amino acids. V dropped 2 bases and J dropped 4 bases, with 15 bases sitting between them.

This chain uses TRBV7-2 with TRBJ1-5; D is possibly TRBD1 (5 bases). Germline CDR1 is SGHTA and CDR2 is FQGNSA. V was trimmed by 2 bases and J by 7 bases, leaving 15 bases between them. The CDR3 runs to 15 residues. CDR3 nucleotides: TGTGCCAGCAGCTTATCCGCCGGGGGAAGCCAGCCCCAGCATTTT. Amino acids: CASSLSAGGSQPQHF.

The chain joins TRBV4-1 to TRBJ1-4; D ambiguous. Germline V gene data show CDR1 as MGHRA and CDR2 as YSYEKL. V lost 3 bases and J 4 bases, leaving 12 bases between the germline ends. This CDR3 has 15 amino acids. The DNA for the CDR3 is TGCGCCAGCAGCCACCCCGGCGGCCATAATGAAAAACTGTTTTTT. Protein product: CASSHPGGHNEKLFF.

Remarks on this clone: The same CDR3 is also encoded by other DNA sequences in this sample. In DNA, the CDR3 is TGTGCCAGCAGCCCTCCGACAGGGAACTATGGCTACACCTTC. It specifies CASSPPTGNYGYTF. The rearrangement uses TRBV7-2 and TRBJ1-2; 7 bases align to TRBD1. The V gene end was trimmed by 5 bases and the J gene end by 2 bases; junction bases not matched to a gene: 5. Germline lookup yields CDR1 SGHTA and CDR2 FQGNSA. CDR3 length: 14 residues.